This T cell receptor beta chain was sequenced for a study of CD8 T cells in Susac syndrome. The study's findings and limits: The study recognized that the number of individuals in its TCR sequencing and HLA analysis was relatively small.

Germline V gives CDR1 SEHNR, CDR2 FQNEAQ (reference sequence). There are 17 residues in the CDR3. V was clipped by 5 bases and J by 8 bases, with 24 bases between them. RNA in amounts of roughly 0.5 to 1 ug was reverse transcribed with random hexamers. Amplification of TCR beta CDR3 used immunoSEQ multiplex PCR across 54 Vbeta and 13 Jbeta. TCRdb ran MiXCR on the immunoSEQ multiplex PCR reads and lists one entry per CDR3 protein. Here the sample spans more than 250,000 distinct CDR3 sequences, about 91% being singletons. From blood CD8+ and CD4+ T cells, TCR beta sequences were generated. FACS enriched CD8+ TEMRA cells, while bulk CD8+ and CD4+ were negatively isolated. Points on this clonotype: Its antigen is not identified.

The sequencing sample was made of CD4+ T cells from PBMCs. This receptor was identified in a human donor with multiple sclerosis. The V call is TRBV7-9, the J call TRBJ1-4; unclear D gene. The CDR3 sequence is CASSRSGSRLRGEKLFF. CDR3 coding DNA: TGTGCCAGCAGCCGTTCCGGGTCACGACTCCGGGGAGAAAAACTGTTTTTT.